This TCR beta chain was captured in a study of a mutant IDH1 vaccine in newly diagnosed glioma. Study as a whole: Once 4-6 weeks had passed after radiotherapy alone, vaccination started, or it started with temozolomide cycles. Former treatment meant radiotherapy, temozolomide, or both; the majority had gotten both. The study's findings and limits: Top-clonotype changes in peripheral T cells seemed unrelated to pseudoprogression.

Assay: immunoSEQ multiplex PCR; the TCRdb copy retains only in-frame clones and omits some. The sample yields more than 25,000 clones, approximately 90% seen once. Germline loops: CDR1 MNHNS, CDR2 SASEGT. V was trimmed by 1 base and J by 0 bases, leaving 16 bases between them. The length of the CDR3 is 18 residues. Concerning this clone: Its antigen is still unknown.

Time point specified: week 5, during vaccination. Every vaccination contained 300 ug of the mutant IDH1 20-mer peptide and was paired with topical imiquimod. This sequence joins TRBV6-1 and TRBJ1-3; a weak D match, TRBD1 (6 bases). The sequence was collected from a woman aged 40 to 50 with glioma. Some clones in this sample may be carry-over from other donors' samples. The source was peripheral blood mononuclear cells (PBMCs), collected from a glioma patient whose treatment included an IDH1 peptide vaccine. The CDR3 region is CASSEEVGTTFSGNTIYF. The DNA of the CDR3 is TGTGCCAGCAGTGAAGAGGTTGGGACAACCTTCTCTGGAAACACCATATATTTT.